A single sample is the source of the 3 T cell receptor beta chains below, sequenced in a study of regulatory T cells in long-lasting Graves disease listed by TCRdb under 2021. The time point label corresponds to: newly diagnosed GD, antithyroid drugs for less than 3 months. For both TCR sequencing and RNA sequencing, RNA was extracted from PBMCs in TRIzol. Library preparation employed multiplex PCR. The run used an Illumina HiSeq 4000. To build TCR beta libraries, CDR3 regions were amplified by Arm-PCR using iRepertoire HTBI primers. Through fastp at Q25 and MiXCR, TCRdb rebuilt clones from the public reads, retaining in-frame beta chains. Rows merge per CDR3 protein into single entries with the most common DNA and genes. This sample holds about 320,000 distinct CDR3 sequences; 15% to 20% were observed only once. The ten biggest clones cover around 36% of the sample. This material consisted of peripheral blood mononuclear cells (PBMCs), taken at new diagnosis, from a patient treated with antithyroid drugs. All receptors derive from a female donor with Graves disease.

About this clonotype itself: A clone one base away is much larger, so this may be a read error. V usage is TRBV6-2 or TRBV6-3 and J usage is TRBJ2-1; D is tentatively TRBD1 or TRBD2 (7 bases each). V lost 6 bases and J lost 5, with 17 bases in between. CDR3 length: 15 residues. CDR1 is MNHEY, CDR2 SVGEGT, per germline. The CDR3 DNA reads TGTGCCAGCAGCAGGGGGGGAGACCGTCACAATGAGCAGTTCTTC. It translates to CASSRGGDRHNEQFF.

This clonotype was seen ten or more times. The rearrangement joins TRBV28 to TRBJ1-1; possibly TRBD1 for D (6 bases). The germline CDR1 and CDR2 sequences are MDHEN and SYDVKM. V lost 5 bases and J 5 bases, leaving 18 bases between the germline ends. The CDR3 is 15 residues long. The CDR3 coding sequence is TGTGCCAGCAGTCCCCCCGGGGGCGCGTATACTGAAGCTTTCTTT. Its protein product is CASSPPGGAYTEAFF.

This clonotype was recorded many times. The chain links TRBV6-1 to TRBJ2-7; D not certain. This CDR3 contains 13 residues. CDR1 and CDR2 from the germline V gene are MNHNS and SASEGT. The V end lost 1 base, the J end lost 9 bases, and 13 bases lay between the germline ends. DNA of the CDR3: TGTGCCAGCAGTGAAGACCTCAAAATTCGGCAGTACTTC. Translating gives CASSEDLKIRQYF.